These 23 T cell receptor beta chains originate from one sample sequenced in a study of cytomegalovirus exposure and HLA in healthy donors. The PCR had 60 Vbeta and 13 Jbeta primers. The method was immunoSEQ multiplex PCR; TCRdb's version includes in-frame clones alone and lacks a portion of them. Its table records approximately 130,000 clones. Source material: PBMCs. All receptors derive from an older woman in good health and CMV-seronegative.

The rearrangement links TRBV6-1 to TRBJ2-1; weak D call: TRBD2 (6 bases). Per the germline V gene, CDR1 is MNHNS and CDR2 is SASEGT. The CDR3 contains 16 residues. V dropped 3 bases and J dropped 1 base, with 13 bases sitting between them. The CDR3 spells CASSDRAGRSYNEQFF. CDR3 DNA: TGTGCCAGCAGTGATAGGGCGGGGCGATCCTACAATGAGCAGTTCTTC.

In regard to this clone: At one of its ends the junction is not consistent with the germline gene, which may arise from a read error. The chain uses TRBV28 and TRBJ2-7; 7 bases agree with TRBD2. The CDR3 has 12 residues. CDR1 is MDHEN, CDR2 SYDVKM, per germline. CDR3 sequence (DNA): TGTGCCAGCAGTTTGTCGAGGGAGGGTGGGGTTTTC. Amino acid sequence: CASSLSREGGVF.

The chain joins TRBV25-1 to TRBJ1-1; possibly TRBD1 for D (6 bases). V lost 0 bases and J lost 3, with 11 bases in between. Germline V gene sequence: CDR1 MGHDK, CDR2 SYGVNS. This CDR3 has 15 residues. The CDR3 loop reads CASSEYTGRDTEAFF. CDR3 coding DNA: TGTGCCAGCAGTGAATATACAGGGAGGGACACTGAAGCTTTCTTT.

The chain is built from TRBV7-8 and TRBJ1-5; TRBD1 agrees at 7 bases. With V trimmed by 1 base and J by 5 bases, 8 bases remained unmatched. Germline assignment: CDR1 SGHVS and CDR2 FQNEAQ. This CDR3 comprises 16 residues. Written as DNA, the CDR3 is TGTGCCAGCAGCTTAGATCAGGGACAGCCTCATCAGCCCCAGCATTTT. This encodes CASSLDQGQPHQPQHF.

The chain has TRBV28 and TRBJ1-1; 7 nucleotides match TRBD1. There are 15 residues in the CDR3. CDR1 and CDR2 from the germline V gene are MDHEN and SYDVKM. Losses at the gene ends were 7 bases for V and 0 bases for J; bases not matched to a gene: 8. CDR3 DNA sequence: TGTGCCAGCATCCGGAGGGACAGATTGAACACTGAAGCTTTCTTT. The encoded protein is CASIRRDRLNTEAFF.

The chain combines TRBV30 with TRBJ2-6, with 7 bases identical to TRBD1. After removal of 4 bases from V and 2 bases from J, the junction contained 2 bases not matched to a gene. The CDR3 runs 14 residues. Looked up from germline, CDR1 is GTSNPN and CDR2 is SVGIG (reference sequence). In nucleotides, the CDR3 is TGTGCCTGGACCGACAGGGCTGGGGCCAACGTCCTGACTTTC. Translated: CAWTDRAGANVLTF.

The chain carries TRBV5-1 and TRBJ2-1, with 11 bases fitting TRBD1. The CDR3 is 15 residues long. Germline assignment: CDR1 SGHRS and CDR2 YFSETQ. The junction had 4 bases not matched to a gene; V was cut back by 1 base and J by 7 bases. The CDR3 nucleotides read TGCGCCAGCAGCTTGCGGACAGGGGGCAGGAATGAGCAGTTCTTC. Protein sequence: CASSLRTGGRNEQFF.

The gene calls are TRBV19 and TRBJ1-1; possible D gene TRBD1, 5 bases. Trimming shortened V by 3 bases and J by 5 bases, and 10 bases separated the two germline ends. The CDR3 is 13 residues long. Germline assignment: CDR1 LNHDA and CDR2 SQIVND (reference sequence). The DNA of the CDR3 is TGTGCCAGTAGTATTCCCCCAGGGACTGAAGCTTTCTTT. Translated: CASSIPPGTEAFF.

The V call is TRBV29-1, the J call TRBJ1-3; D not certain. Germline values: CDR1 SQVTM, CDR2 ANQGSEA. The germline V and J ends were trimmed by 3 bases and 4 bases, with 4 bases remaining between them. The CDR3 covers 11 residues. The CDR3 is CSVDSGNTIYF. For the CDR3, the DNA is TGCAGCGTTGATAGCGGAAACACCATATATTTT. The entire variable domain, with the rest obtained from reference TRBV29-1 and TRBJ1-3, is as follows: SAVISQKPSRDICQRGTSLTIQCQVDSQVTMMFWYRQQPGQSLTLIATANQGSEATYESGFVIDKFPISRPNLTFSTLTVSNMSPEDSSIYLCSVDSGNTIYFGEGSWLTVV.

The V and J genes are TRBV15 and TRBJ2-7; possible D gene TRBD1, 5 bases. The length of the CDR3 is 14 residues. Deletions cut 3 bases from V and 2 bases from J, with 11 bases between. Germline CDR1 reads LNHNV; CDR2 reads YYDKDF (reference sequence). The CDR3 sequence is CATSRGWGTYEQYF. CDR3 sequence (DNA): TGTGCCACCAGCAGGGGGTGGGGCACCTACGAGCAGTACTTC.

The V and J genes are TRBV7-9 and TRBJ1-4; 7 bases map to TRBD1. Germline V CDR1 and CDR2: SEHNR, FQNEAQ (reference sequence). The CDR3 loop spans 14 amino acids. V lost 7 bases, J lost 4 bases, and 6 bases stayed unmatched. Here the CDR3 reads CASNSGTVNEKLFF. The CDR3 bases are TGTGCCAGCAACTCCGGGACAGTTAATGAAAAACTGTTTTTT.

In DNA, the CDR3 is TGTGCCAGCAGCCCTCGGCCCAGGGGGCACTACGAGCAGTACTTC. Translated, it gives CASSPRPRGHYEQYF. The rearrangement uses TRBV27 and TRBJ2-7; TRBD1 matches 8 bases. V shed 6 bases and J 3 bases; nucleotides not matched to a gene: 10. The CDR3 loop spans 15 amino acids. From germline, CDR1 is MNHEY and CDR2 SMNVEV (reference sequence).

The genes are TRBV7-9 and TRBJ1-3; no definite D call. Germline V gene data show CDR1 as SEHNR and CDR2 as FQNEAQ (reference sequence). V dropped 5 bases and J dropped 0 bases, with 17 bases sitting between them. This CDR3 is built from 17 residues. The CDR3 reads CASSQRRGVSSGNTIYF. In DNA form, the CDR3 reads TGTGCCAGCAGCCAAAGGCGGGGAGTCTCCTCTGGAAACACCATATATTTT. Together with reference TRBV7-9 and TRBJ1-3, the CDR3 gives the full variable domain: DTGVSQNPRHKITKRGQNVTFRCDPISEHNRLYWYRQTLGQGPEFLTYFQNEAQLEKSRLLSDRFSAERPKGSFSTLEIQRTEQGDSAMYLCASSQRRGVSSGNTIYFGEGSWLTVV.

This CDR3 is CASSLNVQGNEQYF. The CDR3 DNA reads as TGTGCCAGCTCCCTGAACGTACAGGGGAATGAGCAGTACTTC. The rearrangement links TRBV18 to TRBJ2-7; 7 positions agree with TRBD1. CDR3 length: 14 amino acids. The germline gives CDR1 KGHSH, CDR2 LQKENI. V gave up 6 bases and J gave up 7 bases; unmatched junction bases: 12.

The chain is built from TRBV9 and TRBJ1-1; D might be TRBD1 (6 bases). CDR3 length: 17 residues. Germline V CDR1 and CDR2: SGDLS, YYNGEE. Trimming stripped 0 bases from V and 3 bases from J, with 18 bases between. CDR3 amino acids: CASSVGGGGFSDTEAFF. Here the CDR3 DNA reads TGTGCCAGCAGCGTAGGGGGAGGGGGATTTTCCGACACTGAAGCTTTCTTT.

The V gene is TRBV18, the J gene TRBJ2-7; D is possibly TRBD1 (5 bases). Trimming took off 0 bases at V and 5 bases at J, with 8 bases between the two ends. The germline V gene encodes CDR1 KGHSH and CDR2 LQKENI. This CDR3 region has 13 residues. This CDR3 reads CASSPPGAHEQYF. The CDR3 DNA follows: TGTGCCAGCTCACCACCAGGGGCCCACGAGCAGTACTTC.

CDR3 coding DNA: TGTGCCAGCAGCGGAACCCCGACAGGGTACGAGCAGTACTTC. It encodes CASSGTPTGYEQYF. The chain is built from TRBV9 and TRBJ2-7, with 7 bases aligning to TRBD1. The CDR3 has 14 residues. J lost 4 bases, V lost 3 bases, and 7 bases had no gene match. From germline, CDR1 is SGDLS and CDR2 YYNGEE. Together with reference TRBV9 and TRBJ2-7, the CDR3 gives the full variable domain: DSGVTQTPKHLITATGQRVTLRCSPRSGDLSVYWYQQSLDQGLQFLIQYYNGEERAKGNILERFSAQQFPDLHSELNLSSLELGDSALYFCASSGTPTGYEQYFGPGTRLTVT.

V and J are TRBV4-2 and TRBJ2-3, with TRBD2 matching over 10 bases. Per germline, CDR1 LGHNA and CDR2 YNFKEQ. The CDR3 is made up of 17 amino acids. V shed 0 bases, J shed 7 bases, and the junction held 10 bases outside the gene matches. The CDR3 DNA sequence: TGTGCCAGCAGCCAAGAAAGAGCGGGGGGGCCTCTGAATACGCAGTATTTT. This translates into CASSQERAGGPLNTQYF.

V is TRBV19 and J is TRBJ2-3; 7 positions match TRBD2. The CDR3 covers 15 residues. The V gene's germline CDR1 is LNHDA and CDR2 SQIVND (reference sequence). V dropped 5 bases and J dropped 3; count of bases not matched to a gene: 8. The CDR3 bases are TGTGCCAGTAGTGATAAGCGGGAAGGGACAGATACGCAGTATTTT. It translates to CASSDKREGTDTQYF.

V and J are TRBV15 and TRBJ2-7; 11 bases are a match to TRBD2. This CDR3 contains 17 residues. Per the germline V gene, CDR1 is LNHNV and CDR2 is YYDKDF (reference sequence). The junction had 4 bases not matched to a gene; V was cut back by 0 bases and J by 0 bases. Here the CDR3 DNA reads TGTGCCACCAGCAGAGAACTAGCGGGGGCCTCCTCCTACGAGCAGTACTTC. Protein product: CATSRELAGASSYEQYF. The variable domain in full, completed from reference TRBV15 and TRBJ2-7, reads DAMVIQNPRYQVTQFGKPVTLSCSQTLNHNVMYWYQQKSSQAPKLLFHYYDKDFNNEADTPDNFQSRRPNTSFCFLDIRSPGLGDTAMYLCATSRELAGASSYEQYFGPGTRLTVT.

This chain connects TRBV4-2 to TRBJ2-7; 8 nucleotides align to TRBD2. Germline CDR1 LGHNA, CDR2 YNFKEQ. Trimming took 1 base from V and 0 from J; bases not matched to a gene: 2. The CDR3 runs 15 residues. CDR3 in DNA: TGTGCCAGCAGCCAAGGGAGCGGGAGCTCCTACGAGCAGTACTTC. Its translation is CASSQGSGSSYEQYF.

Comments on this clone: Other DNA variants within this sample encode the same CDR3. The chain carries TRBV5-1 and TRBJ2-1; 10 bases line up with TRBD2. The CDR3 consists of 15 residues. Germline V lookup: CDR1 SGHRS, CDR2 YFSETQ. With V trimmed by 0 bases and J by 3 bases, 0 bases remained unmatched. The CDR3 is CASSLASGGYNEQFF. CDR3 nucleotides: TGCGCCAGCAGCTTGGCTAGCGGGGGCTACAATGAGCAGTTCTTC. Drawing the rest from reference TRBV5-1 and TRBJ2-1, the complete variable domain is KAGVTQTPRYLIKTRGQQVTLSCSPISGHRSVSWYQQTPGQGLQFLFEYFSETQRNKGNFPGRFSGRQFSNSRSEMNVSTLELGDSALYLCASSLASGGYNEQFFGPGTRLTVL.

The J gene is TRBJ2-1, the V gene TRBV15; D may be TRBD2 (7 bases). The V and J ends lost 0 bases and 5 bases respectively, with 20 bases between them. The CDR3 runs to 18 residues. In germline, CDR1 is LNHNV, CDR2 YYDKDF (reference sequence). The CDR3 region has the DNA TGTGCCACCAGCAGAGATTTAGGAGGGGGGGACGTTAACAATGAGCAGTTCTTC. Residues: CATSRDLGGGDVNNEQFF.